Below, one T cell receptor beta chain is given with its context. Antigen specificity is unknown. This CDR3 region has 8 residues. In germline, CDR1 is SEHNR, CDR2 FQNEAQ (reference sequence). The data were produced by immunoSEQ multiplex PCR, yet TCRdb's version contains in-frame clones alone and is incomplete. The table records some 2,100,000 clones, 90% to 96% of them present only once. These data belong to a study of shared clonotypes between healthy human individuals. General observations from the study: Approximately 5% was the fraction of naive CD4 clonotypes found shared across a few donors. It was only blood that was sampled, and tissue repertoires likely differ.

V gene TRBV7-9 combines with J gene TRBJ2-7; D is uncertain. The sample consisted of naive CD4+ T cells sorted from blood. Subset denoted: CD45RA+ positively selected. The sequence derives from a man aged 18 to 30 in good health. The CDR3 reads CVGDEQYF. The CDR3, as DNA: TGTGTTGGGGACGAGCAGTACTTC.